Listed here are 7 T cell receptor beta chains from one sample, sequenced in a study of T cell changes during pregnancy in multiple sclerosis. Generated by immunoSEQ multiplex PCR, the TCRdb table keeps only in-frame clones and is missing some. The repertoire holds tens of thousands of clones, with about 91% as singletons. Sequencing was performed on CD4+ T cells from peripheral blood mononuclear cells, taken in the second trimester of pregnancy. These receptors were taken from a female donor with multiple sclerosis, enrolled in a pregnancy study.

The J gene is TRBJ2-3, the V gene TRBV27; the match to TRBD2 covers 14 bases. This CDR3 has 17 residues. CDR1 is MNHEY, CDR2 SMNVEV, per germline (reference sequence). The J segment lost 5 bases and the V segment lost 5 bases, leaving 9 bases of the junction unmatched. The CDR3: CASSGGTSGRLRDTQYF. The CDR3 nucleotides read TGTGCCAGCAGTGGCGGGACTAGCGGGAGACTACGAGATACGCAGTATTTT.

The table lists this clone with many counts. The DNA for the CDR3 is TGTGCCAGCAGCTTTGGACAGGGGAAGGAAGCTTTCTTT. Its translation: CASSFGQGKEAFF. V and J are TRBV7-2 and TRBJ1-1; 9 bases are shared with TRBD1. V dropped 3 bases and J dropped 8; count of bases not matched to a gene: 4. The CDR3 has 13 amino acids. Germline assignment: CDR1 SGHTA and CDR2 FQGNSA. The full variable domain, with the rest looked up from reference TRBV7-2 and TRBJ1-1, is GAGVSQSPSNKVTEKGKDVELRCDPISGHTALYWYRQSLGQGLEFLIYFQGNSAPDKSGLPSDRFSAERTGGSVSTLTIQRTQQEDSAVYLCASSFGQGKEAFFGQGTRLTVV.

The chain has TRBV5-1 and TRBJ1-1; D gene ambiguous. The CDR3 loop spans 14 amino acids. Trimming left V 5 bases short and J 0 bases short, with 11 bases between. Germline-derived CDR1 and CDR2 are SGHRS and YFSETQ. The CDR3 nucleotides read TGCGCCAGCAGTCTAACGAACGTGAACACTGAAGCTTTCTTT. Amino acids: CASSLTNVNTEAFF.

The table lists this clone with a count of one. The V gene is TRBV29-1, the J gene TRBJ2-5; 7 bases fit TRBD2. Germline loops: CDR1 SQVTM, CDR2 ANQGSEA. Trimming at V came to 3 bases and at J to 6 bases, leaving 10 bases not matched to a gene. This CDR3 comprises 14 residues. The CDR3 sequence is CSVDQASGQKTQYF. The CDR3 nucleotides read TGCAGCGTTGATCAGGCTAGCGGCCAGAAGACCCAGTACTTC. The variable domain in full, completed from reference TRBV29-1 and TRBJ2-5, reads SAVISQKPSRDICQRGTSLTIQCQVDSQVTMMFWYRQQPGQSLTLIATANQGSEATYESGFVIDKFPISRPNLTFSTLTVSNMSPEDSSIYLCSVDQASGQKTQYFGPGTRLLVL.

The CDR3, as DNA: TGTGCCAGCAGCGGCAGTTGGAGCACAGATACGCAGTATTTT. Residues: CASSGSWSTDTQYF. The chain links TRBV9 to TRBJ2-3; D not certain. The CDR3 has 14 residues. V gave up 3 bases and J gave up 0 bases, with 8 bases separating them. Germline loops: CDR1 SGDLS, CDR2 YYNGEE.

V usage is TRBV30 and J usage is TRBJ1-1; D is undetermined. Germline V gene sequence: CDR1 GTSNPN, CDR2 SVGIG (reference sequence). V was shortened by 3 bases and J by 1 base, with 12 bases between the two germline ends. The CDR3 sequence is 14 residues long. The CDR3 reads CAWSRILENTEAFF. The CDR3 DNA reads as TGTGCCTGGAGCCGCATTCTAGAGAACACTGAAGCTTTCTTT.

The rearrangement links TRBV5-4 to TRBJ2-5; the D gene is possibly TRBD2 (5 bases). CDR3 length equals 14 residues. The germline V gene encodes CDR1 SGHNT and CDR2 YYREEE (reference sequence). V lost 4 bases, J lost 5 bases, and 15 bases lay in between. The chain's CDR3 is CASSPGILEETQYF. DNA of the CDR3: TGTGCCAGCAGCCCGGGGATTTTGGAGGAGACCCAGTACTTC.